Presented here are 3 T cell receptor beta chains from one specimen sequenced in a study of long-term antiretroviral therapy in people with HIV. The libraries were made with immunoSEQ v3.0 at survey level. Method: immunoSEQ multiplex PCR; TCRdb's copy keeps in-frame clones and lacks some. The data hold around 15,000 clones, with just over 75% observed a single time. The sample consisted of unsorted PBMCs, taken 2.1 years after starting antiretroviral therapy. Source of these receptors: a man aged 40-49 years with HIV.

The chain employs TRBV5-1 and TRBJ2-3; D remains ambiguous. Deletions cut 4 bases from V and 2 bases from J, with 14 bases between. Germline CDR1 SGHRS, CDR2 YFSETQ. The length of the CDR3 is 15 residues. The CDR3 bases are TGCGCCAGCAGCCTAACAAGCACGCACACAGATACGCAGTATTTT. Protein product: CASSLTSTHTDTQYF.

J is TRBJ2-2 and V is TRBV29-1, with D tentatively TRBD1 or TRBD2 (5 bases each). The V and J ends lost 5 bases and 0 bases respectively, with 13 bases between them. Per germline, CDR1 SQVTM and CDR2 ANQGSEA. The CDR3 contains 15 residues. Here the CDR3 DNA reads TGCAGCGTTCTCAATCAGGGAGCGAACACCGGGGAGCTGTTTTTT. It encodes CSVLNQGANTGELFF.

This clone has only one observation. J is TRBJ1-5 and V is TRBV11-2; no definite D call. V was cut by 0 bases and J by 5 bases, with 5 bases left in between. Germline lookup yields CDR1 SGHAT and CDR2 FQNNGV. The CDR3 extends over 13 amino acids. CDR3 loop: CASSLDRDQPQHF. CDR3 bases: TGTGCCAGCAGCTTAGATCGAGATCAGCCCCAGCATTTT.